The present entry profiles one TCR beta chain with its context. Antigen specificity is unknown. The CDR3 consists of 15 residues. CDR1 is ENHRY, CDR2 SYGVKD, per germline. V was clipped by 0 bases and J by 4 bases; unmatched bases: 6. This sample stems from a study of response to subunit inactivated influenza vaccine. Whole-study findings and limits: That few new T cells are recruited by each seasonal influenza vaccination was the authors' suggestion.

From the RT-PCR reads, TCRdb called clonotypes with MiXCR, one entry per CDR3 protein. The profile shows over 400,000 distinct CDR3 sequences, roughly 13% of them singletons. This material consisted of PBMCs from blood, taken 35 to 45 days after vaccination. This sequence originates from a man aged 50 or older who received an inactivated influenza vaccine. The rearrangement uses TRBV10-3 and TRBJ2-7, with 7 bases identical to TRBD2. The CDR3 region is CAISESMGGWYEQYF. DNA for the CDR3: TGTGCCATCAGTGAGTCGATGGGGGGGTGGTACGAGCAGTACTTC.